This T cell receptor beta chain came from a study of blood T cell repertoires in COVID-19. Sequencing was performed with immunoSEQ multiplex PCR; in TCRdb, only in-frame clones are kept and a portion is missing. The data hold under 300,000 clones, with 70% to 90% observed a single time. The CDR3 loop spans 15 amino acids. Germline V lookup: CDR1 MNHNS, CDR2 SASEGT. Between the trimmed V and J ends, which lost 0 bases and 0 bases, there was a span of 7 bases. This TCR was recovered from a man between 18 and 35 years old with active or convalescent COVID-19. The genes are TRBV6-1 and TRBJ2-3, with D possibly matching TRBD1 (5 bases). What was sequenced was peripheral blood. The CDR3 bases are TGTGCCAGCAGTGAAGCGACAGCTAGCACAGATACGCAGTATTTT. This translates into CASSEATASTDTQYF.